Presented here are 2 T cell receptor beta chains from one specimen sequenced in a study of blood T cell repertoires in COVID-19. Only in-frame clones appear in the TCRdb table, and some are missing; sequencing was by immunoSEQ multiplex PCR. The repertoire holds 100,000 to 150,000 clones, 79% seen once, with 35% to 40% in the top ten. Input material: peripheral blood. The receptors derive from a man aged 35-49 years with active or convalescent COVID-19.

The CDR3 region is CASSAGNRGVFYEQYF. CDR3 DNA sequence: TGCGCCAGCAGCGCCGGAAACAGGGGGGTCTTCTACGAGCAGTACTTC. The rearrangement joins TRBV5-1 to TRBJ2-7, with 8 bases fitting TRBD1. Germline trimming cut 4 bases from V and 3 bases from J; bases unmatched to any gene: 12. The germline V gene encodes CDR1 SGHRS and CDR2 YFSETQ. The CDR3 is 16 residues long.

CDR3 residues: CASSTTLDSFYNEQFF. The CDR3 nucleotides read TGCGCCAGCAGCACAACTCTGGACAGTTTCTACAATGAGCAGTTCTTC. The chain links TRBV5-1 to TRBJ2-1; D might be TRBD1 (6 bases). Germline CDR1 SGHRS, CDR2 YFSETQ. The CDR3 has 16 residues. Between the trimmed V and J ends, which lost 4 bases and 3 bases, there was a span of 17 bases.